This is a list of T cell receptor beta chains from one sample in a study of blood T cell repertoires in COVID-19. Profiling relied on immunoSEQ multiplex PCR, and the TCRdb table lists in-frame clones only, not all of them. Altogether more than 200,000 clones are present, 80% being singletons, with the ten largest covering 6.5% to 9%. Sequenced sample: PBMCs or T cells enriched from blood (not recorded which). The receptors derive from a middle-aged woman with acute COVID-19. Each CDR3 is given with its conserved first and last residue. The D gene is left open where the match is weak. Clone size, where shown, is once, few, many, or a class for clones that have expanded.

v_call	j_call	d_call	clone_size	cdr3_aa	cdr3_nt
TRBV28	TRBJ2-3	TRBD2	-	CASSLWARASGSTDTQYF	TGTGCCAGCAGTTTATGGGCCCGGGCTAGCGGGAGCACAGATACGCAGTATTTT
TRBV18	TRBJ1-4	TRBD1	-	CASSPGGQRHEKLFF	TGTGCCAGCTCACCGGGGGGACAGAGACATGAAAAACTGTTTTTT
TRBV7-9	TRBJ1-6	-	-	CASSLEVRKNSPLHF	TGTGCCAGCAGCTTAGAGGTGCGGAAAAATTCACCCCTCCACTTT
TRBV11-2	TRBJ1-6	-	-	CASSLRQNNSPLHF	TGTGCCAGCAGCTTACGACAGAATAATTCACCCCTCCACTTT
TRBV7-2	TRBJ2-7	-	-	CASSSGTYEQYF	TGTGCCAGCAGCTCGGGAACCTACGAGCAGTACTTC
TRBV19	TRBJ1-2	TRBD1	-	CASRATGGYDGYTF	TGTGCCAGTAGGGCGACAGGGGGCTATGATGGCTACACCTTC
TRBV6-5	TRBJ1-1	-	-	CASAASPMNTEAFF	TGTGCCAGCGCGGCCAGTCCCATGAACACTGAAGCTTTCTTT
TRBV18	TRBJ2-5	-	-	CASSPRQVSQETQYF	TGTGCCAGCTCACCACGGCAAGTTTCCCAAGAGACCCAGTACTTC
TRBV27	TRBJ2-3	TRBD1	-	CASSPGQGAWTQYF	TGTGCCAGCAGTCCAGGACAGGGGGCGTGGACGCAGTATTTT
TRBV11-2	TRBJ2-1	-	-	CASSLDRSRNEQFF	TGTGCCAGCAGCTTAGATCGGTCTAGGAATGAGCAGTTCTTC
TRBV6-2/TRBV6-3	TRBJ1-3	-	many	CASSNGGVSGNTIYF	TGTGCCAGCAGTAACGGAGGAGTCTCTGGAAACACCATATATTTT
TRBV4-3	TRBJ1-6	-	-	CASSPGQGNNSPLHF	TGCGCCAGCAGCCCCGGCCAGGGCAATAATTCACCCCTCCACTTT
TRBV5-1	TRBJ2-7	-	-	CASSSGTLNSYEQYF	TGCGCCAGCAGCTCCGGGACACTCAACTCCTACGAGCAGTACTTC
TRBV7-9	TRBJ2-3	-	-	CASTPVADTQYF	TGTGCCAGCACCCCAGTCGCAGATACGCAGTATTTT
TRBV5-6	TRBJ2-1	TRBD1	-	CASSPWTGGYNEQFF	TGTGCCAGCAGCCCGTGGACAGGGGGCTACAATGAGCAGTTCTTC
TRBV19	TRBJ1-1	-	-	CASSNIISSGVNTEAFF	TGTGCCAGTAGTAATATCATATCGTCCGGTGTTAACACTGAAGCTTTCTTT
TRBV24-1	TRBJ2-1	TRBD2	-	CATPLAGVWHEQFF	TGTGCCACTCCTCTAGCGGGAGTGTGGCATGAGCAGTTCTTC
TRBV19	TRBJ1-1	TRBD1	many	CASSTPGTATEAFF	TGTGCCAGTAGTACCCCCGGGACAGCCACTGAAGCTTTCTTT
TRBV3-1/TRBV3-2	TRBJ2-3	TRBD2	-	CASSQDQKRESGDTQYF	TGTGCCAGCAGCCAAGATCAAAAGCGGGAGTCTGGAGATACGCAGTATTTT
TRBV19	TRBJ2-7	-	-	CASSTLLTAYEQYF	TGTGCCAGTAGTACCCTGCTGACAGCTTACGAGCAGTACTTC
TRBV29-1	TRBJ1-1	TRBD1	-	CSTKKGGRAEAFF	TGCAGCACCAAGAAAGGGGGCCGGGCTGAAGCTTTCTTT
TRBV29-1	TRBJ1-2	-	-	CSVESGGLGGYTF	TGCAGCGTTGAGAGCGGGGGTCTGGGAGGCTACACCTTC
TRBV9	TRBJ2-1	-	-	CASSGWDNSEEQFF	TGTGCCAGCAGCGGGTGGGACAATTCAGAAGAGCAGTTCTTC
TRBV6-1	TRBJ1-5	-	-	CASSEAAFFSSNQPQHF	TGTGCCAGCAGTGAAGCCGCGTTTTTCTCTAGCAATCAGCCCCAGCATTTT
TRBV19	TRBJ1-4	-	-	CASSLGTNENEKLFF	TGTGCCAGTAGTCTCGGTACGAATGAAAATGAAAAACTGTTTTTT
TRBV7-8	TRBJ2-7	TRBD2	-	CASSSGTSDHEQYF	TGTGCCAGCAGCTCCGGGACTAGCGACCACGAGCAGTACTTC